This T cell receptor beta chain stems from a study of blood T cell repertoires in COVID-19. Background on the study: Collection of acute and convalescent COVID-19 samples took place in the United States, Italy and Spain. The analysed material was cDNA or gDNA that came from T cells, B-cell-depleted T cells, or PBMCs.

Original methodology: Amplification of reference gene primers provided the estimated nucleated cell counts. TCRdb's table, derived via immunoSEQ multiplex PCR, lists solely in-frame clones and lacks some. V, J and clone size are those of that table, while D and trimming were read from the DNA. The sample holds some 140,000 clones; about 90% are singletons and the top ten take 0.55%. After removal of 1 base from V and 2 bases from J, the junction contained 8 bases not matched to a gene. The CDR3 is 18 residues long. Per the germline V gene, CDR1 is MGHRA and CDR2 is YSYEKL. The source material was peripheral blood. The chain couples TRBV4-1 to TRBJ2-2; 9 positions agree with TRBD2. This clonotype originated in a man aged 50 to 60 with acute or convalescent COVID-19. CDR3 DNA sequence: TGCGCCAGCAGCCAAGTTAAACTAGCGGGTCGTAACACCGGGGAGCTGTTTTTT. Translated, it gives CASSQVKLAGRNTGELFF.